These T cell receptor beta chains were read from a single sample in a study of CD4+ T cells in melanoma. The table came from immunoSEQ multiplex PCR; TCRdb's copy has only in-frame clones and leaves some out. Among a few thousand clones listed, under 75% were seen once. The sequencing sample was made of cells from a culture (not recorded whether cultured in vitro). The source is a human donor with melanoma. The CDR3 runs from the conserved cysteine through the conserved F or W. A D gene is named only where the DNA matches it firmly. Where a row states a size, it is once, few, many or the class of an expanded clone; other rows omit it.

J gene: TRBJ2-3; clone size: few; D gene: TRBD2; V gene: TRBV9; CDR3 DNA: TGTGCCAGCAGCGACGGGGGGAACACAACAGATACGCAGTATTTT; CDR3 protein: CASSDGGNTTDTQYF
J gene: TRBJ2-7; clone size: -; D gene: -; V gene: TRBV9; CDR3 DNA: TGTGCCAGCAGCGAGTCGCAGGGTCTCTACGAGCAGTACTTC; CDR3 protein: CASSESQGLYEQYF
J gene: TRBJ1-4; clone size: -; D gene: TRBD1; V gene: TRBV30; CDR3 DNA: TGTGCCTGCCGGGACAGGGAGACGGGAACTAATGAAAAACTGTTTTTT; CDR3 protein: CACRDRETGTNEKLFF
J gene: TRBJ1-2; clone size: medium-sized; D gene: TRBD1; V gene: TRBV14; CDR3 DNA: TGTGCCAGCAGCCCCCCCCGGACAGGGGCCACCGTCGGCTATGGCTACACCTTC; CDR3 protein: CASSPPRTGATVGYGYTF
J gene: TRBJ1-5; clone size: once; D gene: -; V gene: TRBV4-2; CDR3 DNA: TGTGCCAGCAGCCAAGACGGGGGATATCAGCCCCAGCATTTT; CDR3 protein: CASSQDGGYQPQHF
J gene: TRBJ2-1; clone size: -; D gene: TRBD1; V gene: TRBV19; CDR3 DNA: TGTGCCAGTAGTACGAGGGACAGGGGGGGGAATGAGCAGTTCTTC; CDR3 protein: CASSTRDRGGNEQFF
J gene: TRBJ2-2; clone size: -; D gene: -; V gene: TRBV28; CDR3 DNA: TGTGCCAGCAGTTTTGGATGGGGACGGGTATTGAACACCGGGGAGCTGTTTTTT; CDR3 protein: CASSFGWGRVLNTGELFF
J gene: TRBJ1-1; clone size: once; D gene: -; V gene: TRBV5-1; CDR3 DNA: TGCGCCAGCAGCTCCCCTCGGACCGCTAACACTGAAGCTTTCTTT; CDR3 protein: CASSSPRTANTEAFF
J gene: TRBJ2-3; clone size: few; D gene: -; V gene: TRBV11-3; CDR3 DNA: TGTGCCAGCAGCCCAGGCGGGGCAAAGACAGATACGCAGTATTTT; CDR3 protein: CASSPGGAKTDTQYF
J gene: TRBJ1-2; clone size: large; D gene: -; V gene: TRBV7-3; CDR3 DNA: TGTGCCAGCAGCTTAGGAGGGGACTATGGCTACACCTTC; CDR3 protein: CASSLGGDYGYTF
J gene: TRBJ2-1; clone size: -; D gene: -; V gene: TRBV6-5; CDR3 DNA: TGTGCCAGCAGCCCGGGAACAGCCCCTAACAATGAGCAGTTCTTC; CDR3 protein: CASSPGTAPNNEQFF
J gene: TRBJ1-6; clone size: large; D gene: TRBD1; V gene: TRBV7-9; CDR3 DNA: TGTGCCAGCAGCGCGACAGGGCGAAATTCACCCCTCCACTTT; CDR3 protein: CASSATGRNSPLHF
J gene: TRBJ1-6; clone size: -; D gene: -; V gene: TRBV3-1/TRBV3-2; CDR3 DNA: TGTGCCAGCAGCCAAGCTAATTCACCCCTCCACTTT; CDR3 protein: CASSQANSPLHF
J gene: TRBJ2-5; clone size: -; D gene: -; V gene: TRBV5-8; CDR3 DNA: TGTGCCAGCAGCTTTCGGGTGGTCCCGCTGGAGACCCAGTACTTC; CDR3 protein: CASSFRVVPLETQYF
J gene: TRBJ2-7; clone size: -; D gene: -; V gene: TRBV7-9; CDR3 DNA: TGTGCCAGCAGCCAGTCTTCCTACGAGCAGTACTTC; CDR3 protein: CASSQSSYEQYF
J gene: TRBJ2-2; clone size: -; D gene: -; V gene: TRBV19; CDR3 DNA: TGTGCCAGTGATAGACAGGGAGGCACCGGGGAGCTGTTTTTT; CDR3 protein: CASDRQGGTGELFF
J gene: TRBJ2-7; clone size: -; D gene: TRBD1; V gene: TRBV7-6; CDR3 DNA: TGTGCCAGCAGCTTAGAACAGGGGGCTCGGCAGTACTTC; CDR3 protein: CASSLEQGARQYF
J gene: TRBJ2-3; clone size: -; D gene: TRBD1; V gene: TRBV27; CDR3 DNA: TGTGCCAGCAGTACGACAGGGGGCGGTACAGATACGCAGTATTTT; CDR3 protein: CASSTTGGGTDTQYF
J gene: TRBJ2-7; clone size: -; D gene: TRBD1; V gene: TRBV7-9; CDR3 DNA: TGTGCCAGCAGCTTAGGCGAATCCGCGGACAGGCTTAGATACGAGCAGTACTTC; CDR3 protein: CASSLGESADRLRYEQYF
J gene: TRBJ1-1; clone size: -; D gene: TRBD1; V gene: TRBV28; CDR3 DNA: TGTGCCAGCAGTGCTACCGGGACAGGGCCTACTGAAGCTTTCTTT; CDR3 protein: CASSATGTGPTEAFF
J gene: TRBJ1-3; clone size: -; D gene: -; V gene: TRBV4-2; CDR3 DNA: TGTGCCAGCAGCCAAGGGCAGGTGTCAGGAAACACCATATATTTT; CDR3 protein: CASSQGQVSGNTIYF
J gene: TRBJ1-2; clone size: -; D gene: -; V gene: TRBV29-1; CDR3 DNA: TGCAGCGTTGCTGACACCCTCTATGGCTACACCTTC; CDR3 protein: CSVADTLYGYTF
J gene: TRBJ1-1; clone size: -; D gene: -; V gene: TRBV27; CDR3 DNA: TGTGCCAGCAGTTCCAACAGGTATACAAACACTGAAGCTTTCTTT; CDR3 protein: CASSSNRYTNTEAFF
J gene: TRBJ2-1; clone size: -; D gene: -; V gene: TRBV16; CDR3 DNA: TGTGCCAGCACCCCGGGACCCGGGCACAATGAGCAGTTCTTC; CDR3 protein: CASTPGPGHNEQFF
J gene: TRBJ2-1; clone size: -; D gene: -; V gene: TRBV9; CDR3 DNA: TGTGCCAGCAGCGTGACTAACAGGGTTTATGAGCAGTTCTTC; CDR3 protein: CASSVTNRVYEQFF
J gene: TRBJ2-5; clone size: -; D gene: -; V gene: TRBV2; CDR3 DNA: TGTGCCAGCAGTGAAGGTTTGGGGGGAGAGACCCAGTACTTC; CDR3 protein: CASSEGLGGETQYF
J gene: TRBJ2-1; clone size: -; D gene: TRBD1; V gene: TRBV9; CDR3 DNA: TGTGCCAGCAGCAGGACAGGGGTGTCCTACAATGAGCAGTTCTTC; CDR3 protein: CASSRTGVSYNEQFF
J gene: TRBJ2-7; clone size: -; D gene: -; V gene: TRBV27; CDR3 DNA: TGTGCCAGCAGTTTATCGAACGCTCGGTACGAGCAGTACTTC; CDR3 protein: CASSLSNARYEQYF
J gene: TRBJ1-1; clone size: medium-sized; D gene: -; V gene: TRBV27; CDR3 DNA: TGTGCCAGCGGGATCAACAGGGATAGCACTGAAGCTTTCTTT; CDR3 protein: CASGINRDSTEAFF
J gene: TRBJ2-1; clone size: medium-sized; D gene: TRBD2; V gene: TRBV6-4; CDR3 DNA: TGTGCCAGCAGTGGACGTAGCCTAGCGGGGGGGTACAATGAGCAGTTCTTC; CDR3 protein: CASSGRSLAGGYNEQFF
J gene: TRBJ1-2; clone size: -; D gene: -; V gene: TRBV9; CDR3 DNA: TGTGCCAGCAGCGTAGACGTACAGAACTATGGCTACACCTTC; CDR3 protein: CASSVDVQNYGYTF
J gene: TRBJ1-4; clone size: medium-sized; D gene: -; V gene: TRBV5-1; CDR3 DNA: TGCGCCAGCAGCTTGTTGGGGGCATCTAATGAAAAACTGTTTTTT; CDR3 protein: CASSLLGASNEKLFF
J gene: TRBJ1-6; clone size: -; D gene: -; V gene: TRBV13; CDR3 DNA: TGTGCCAGCAGCTTAGGGGCCGGGACTGGTTCACCCCTCCACTTT; CDR3 protein: CASSLGAGTGSPLHF
J gene: TRBJ2-7; clone size: -; D gene: TRBD1; V gene: TRBV7-9; CDR3 DNA: TGTGCCAGCAGCCTTGGGACAGGGTATGACGAGCAGTACTTC; CDR3 protein: CASSLGTGYDEQYF
J gene: TRBJ2-7; clone size: -; D gene: -; V gene: TRBV12-3/TRBV12-4; CDR3 DNA: TGTGCCAGCAGTTTAACCTACGAGCAGTACTTC; CDR3 protein: CASSLTYEQYF